This TCR beta chain derives from a study of CDR3 diversity in severe acne. V was pared by 2 bases and J by 10 bases, with 14 bases between. Germline lookup yields CDR1 MNHEY and CDR2 SVGEGT. The CDR3 sequence is 13 residues long. TCRdb re-analysed the PCR reads in MiXCR, keeping a single row per CDR3 protein. This table has over 90,000 distinct CDR3 sequences, about half appearing once. The chain joins TRBV6-2 or TRBV6-3 to TRBJ1-1; a weak D match, TRBD1 (5 bases). This clonotype was obtained from a male donor with acne. Material: blood. The CDR3 nucleotides read TGTGCCAGCAGTTACCAGGGCGGCTCACCAGCTTTCTTT. This encodes CASSYQGGSPAFF.